Shown below are 2 T cell receptor beta chains from a single sample sequenced in a study of T cells after yellow fever vaccination. MiXCR, applied by TCRdb to the 5' RACE reads, yields one record per CDR3 protein. The repertoire includes 340,000 or so distinct CDR3 sequences, around 12% of them detected once, and 3.2% sits in the top ten. Material: CD4+ T cells sorted from PBMCs, obtained 15 days after the yellow fever booster vaccination. All receptors derive from a man younger than 35 who received the YFV17D yellow fever vaccine.

There are many counts of this clonotype. The CDR3, as DNA: TGCGCCAGCAGCTTGGGGGACACAGGGAACGAGCAGTACTTC. Its translation is CASSLGDTGNEQYF. The gene calls are TRBV5-1 and TRBJ2-7; possibly TRBD1 for D (6 bases). The germline V and J ends were trimmed by 0 bases and 5 bases, with 12 bases remaining between them. The V gene's germline CDR1 is SGHRS and CDR2 YFSETQ. CDR3 length equals 14 residues.

This sequence joins TRBV7-6 and TRBJ2-7, with D unresolved. Germline V gene sequence: CDR1 SGHVS, CDR2 FNYEAQ. V was shortened by 7 bases and J by 6 bases, with 16 bases between the two germline ends. CDR3 length: 13 residues. In DNA form, the CDR3 reads TGTGCCAGCACCCCCGGTGGGGTGGGCGAGCAGTACTTC. This sequence encodes CASTPGGVGEQYF.